Presented here are 10 T cell receptor beta chains from one specimen sequenced in a study of blood T cells in healthy people across ages. Alongside a J-beta primer mix, a sample-barcoded 5' primer served in a second PCR lasting about 6 to 11 cycles. TCRdb ran MiXCR on the 5' RACE reads and lists one entry per CDR3 protein. The sample gives around 1,100,000 distinct CDR3 sequences, roughly two fifths of which show up once; 10% to 15% is in the top ten. The sample consisted of blood. Every receptor here comes from a man in his late teens or twenties in good health.

This clonotype was detected many times. The rearrangement joins TRBV29-1 to TRBJ2-1, with unresolved D. CDR1 and CDR2 from the germline V gene are SQVTM and ANQGSEA. Trimming pared 6 bases from V and 5 bases from J, leaving 5 bases between. This CDR3 spans 10 amino acids. The CDR3 DNA reads TGCAGCGTAAGGAACAATGAGCAGTTCTTC. Translating gives CSVRNNEQFF.

A few counts support this clonotype. The chain has TRBV20-1 and TRBJ2-2; a weak D match, TRBD1 (7 bases). V lost 0 bases and J lost 3, with 14 bases in between. The CDR3 spans 16 residues. Germline-derived CDR1 and CDR2 are DFQATT and SNEGSKA (reference sequence). CDR3 DNA sequence: TGCAGTGCTAGAGATCTTGGCAGGGGGGACACCGGGGAGCTGTTTTTT. It is translated as CSARDLGRGDTGELFF.

The rearrangement links TRBV7-9 to TRBJ2-5; 11 positions match TRBD2. The V segment lost 2 bases and the J segment 0 bases; nucleotides outside the gene matches: 5. Germline assignment: CDR1 SEHNR and CDR2 FQNEAQ (reference sequence). This CDR3 has 17 amino acids. As DNA, the CDR3 is TGTGCCAGCAGCTTAACTAGCGGGGGTCCCTACCAAGAGACCCAGTACTTC. It yields the protein CASSLTSGGPYQETQYF.

Worth noting for this clonotype: A much larger clonotype is one base distant, so this may be a read error. The chain recombines TRBV29-1 with TRBJ1-2; D remains unclear. V shed 5 bases and J shed 5 bases, with 12 bases lying between them. Germline V gene sequence: CDR1 SQVTM, CDR2 ANQGSEA. This CDR3 has 12 amino acids. CDR3 amino acids: CSVQQLEYGYTF. In DNA, the CDR3 is TGCAGCGTTCAACAGTTAGAGTATGGCTACACCTTC.

Ten or more counts support this clonotype. V is TRBV9 and J is TRBJ1-1; D gene unclear. From germline, CDR1 is SGDLS and CDR2 YYNGEE. V lost 1 base and J 1 base, leaving 5 bases between the germline ends. The CDR3 runs 13 residues. CDR3 in DNA: TGTGCCAGCAGCGTATCAGGGAACACTGAAGCTTTCTTT. It codes for CASSVSGNTEAFF.

This clonotype was observed a few times. The J gene is TRBJ1-4, the V gene TRBV7-8, with D perhaps matching TRBD1 (6 bases). Trimming shortened V by 0 bases and J by 8 bases, and 19 bases separated the two germline ends. CDR3 length equals 17 residues. The germline V gene encodes CDR1 SGHVS and CDR2 FQNEAQ. CDR3 in amino acids: CASSLARVGRGLEKLFF. The CDR3 region has the DNA TGTGCCAGCAGCTTAGCGCGGGTGGGCAGGGGCCTCGAAAAACTGTTTTTT.

This sequence joins TRBV20-1 and TRBJ1-1, with TRBD1 matching 9 bases. This CDR3 contains 16 residues. In germline, CDR1 is DFQATT, CDR2 SNEGSKA (reference sequence). The J segment lost 5 bases and the V segment lost 0 bases, leaving 10 bases of the junction unmatched. Here the CDR3 DNA reads TGCAGTGCTAGAGATCTCGGACAGGGGAAACTGACTGAAGCTTTCTTT. This sequence encodes CSARDLGQGKLTEAFF.

The chain links TRBV6-4 to TRBJ2-1; 9 bases fit TRBD2. The CDR3 contains 15 residues. The trim removed 0 bases at V and 6 bases at J, leaving 3 bases unmatched. Per the germline V gene, CDR1 is MRHNA and CDR2 is SNTAGT. CDR3 region: CASSDSAGGLNEQFF. CDR3 DNA sequence: TGTGCCAGCAGTGACTCAGCGGGGGGACTCAATGAGCAGTTCTTC.

The chain has TRBV4-2 and TRBJ1-6, with D uncertain. Between the trimmed V and J ends, which lost 1 base and 10 bases, there was a span of 5 bases. This CDR3 has 12 residues. Germline CDR1 is LGHNA and CDR2 is YNFKEQ. CDR3 in amino acids: CASSQVDSPLHF. CDR3 coding DNA: TGTGCCAGCAGCCAAGTTGACTCACCCCTCCACTTT.

V and J are TRBV6-5 and TRBJ1-2, with D hard to call. CDR1 and CDR2 from the germline V gene are MNHEY and SVGAGI. The germline V and J ends were trimmed by 2 bases and 4 bases, with 11 bases remaining between them. The CDR3 sequence is 14 residues long. DNA for the CDR3: TGTGCCAGCAGTTACCGCAGACACTCCTATGGCTACACCTTC. Its protein product is CASSYRRHSYGYTF.